These 22 T cell receptor beta chains were sequenced from one sample in a study of blood T cell repertoires in COVID-19 (TCRdb year 2020). The method was the immunoSEQ multiplex PCR assay. TCRdb carries this immuneACCESS record with in-frame sequences only. Its versions omit some clonotypes, under half of them owing to an unresolved V gene in the studies checked, with the rest unexplained. In all, the sample holds about 370,000 clones, and 75% to 90% of those were seen once. Jointly, the top ten make up roughly 0.99% of the sample. What was sequenced was PBMCs or T cells enriched from blood (not recorded which). Receptors were obtained from a man aged 18 to 29 who had recovered from COVID-19.

J is TRBJ1-6 and V is TRBV7-2; D remains unclear. There are 14 residues in the CDR3. CDR1 and CDR2 (germline): SGHTA, FQGNSA. Trimming removed 3 bases at V and 9 bases at J, with 12 bases between. DNA for the CDR3: TGTGCCAGCAGCTTTGACGGGAGCTCTTCACCCCTCCACTTT. Translated: CASSFDGSSSPLHF.

The genes are TRBV19 and TRBJ1-6; 7 bases align to TRBD1. V gave up 6 bases and J gave up 6 bases; unmatched junction bases: 5. The CDR3 has 14 amino acids. Germline V lookup: CDR1 LNHDA, CDR2 SQIVND (reference sequence). The CDR3 DNA reads TGTGCCAGTAGCCTTGGGACAGTTAATTCACCCCTCCACTTT. Translating it yields CASSLGTVNSPLHF. The full variable domain, in which reference TRBV19 and TRBJ1-6 provide the parts outside the CDR3, is DGGITQSPKYLFRKEGQNVTLSCEQNLNHDAMYWYRQDPGQGLRLIYYSQIVNDFQKGDIAEGYSVSREKKESFPLTVTSAQKNPTAFYLCASSLGTVNSPLHFGNGTRLTVT.

The chain has TRBV11-2 and TRBJ2-7, with TRBD2 matching over 8 bases. The CDR3 is made up of 15 amino acids. The V segment lost 0 bases and the J segment 0 bases; nucleotides outside the gene matches: 1. Per germline, CDR1 SGHAT and CDR2 FQNNGV. Here the CDR3 reads CASSLERGVSYEQYF. As DNA, the CDR3 is TGTGCCAGCAGCTTAGAGCGGGGGGTCTCCTACGAGCAGTACTTC.

The chain uses TRBV27 and TRBJ2-2; 7 bases are shared with TRBD1. V was clipped by 4 bases and J by 6 bases; unmatched bases: 8. The V gene's germline CDR1 is MNHEY and CDR2 SMNVEV (reference sequence). The CDR3 consists of 15 residues. CDR3: CASSSRQGGSGELFF. CDR3 nucleotides: TGTGCCAGCAGTTCCCGACAGGGTGGGTCCGGGGAGCTGTTTTTT.

The V call is TRBV2, the J call TRBJ2-7, with 9 positions matching TRBD1. Trimming took 3 bases from V and 4 from J; bases not matched to a gene: 10. The CDR3 has 16 amino acids. CDR1 and CDR2 from the germline V gene are SNHLY and FYNNEI. The CDR3 sequence is CASSDAWGQGAYEQYF. The CDR3 region has the DNA TGTGCCAGCAGTGACGCTTGGGGACAGGGTGCGTACGAGCAGTACTTC.

The CDR3, as DNA: TGCGCCAGCAGCGAGGAAACAGATACGCAGTATTTT. Protein sequence: CASSEETDTQYF. The chain recombines TRBV4-1 with TRBJ2-3; D is unresolved. The CDR3 loop spans 12 amino acids. V lost 5 bases, J lost 3 bases, and 6 bases lay in between. From germline, CDR1 is MGHRA and CDR2 YSYEKL.

The gene calls are TRBV19 and TRBJ1-4; 8 nucleotides agree with TRBD1. CDR3 length: 16 amino acids. V was clipped by 6 bases and J by 4 bases; unmatched bases: 10. From germline, CDR1 is LNHDA and CDR2 SQIVND (reference sequence). The CDR3 spells CASSQGTGRNNEKLFF. The DNA for the CDR3 is TGTGCCAGTAGCCAAGGGACAGGACGGAATAATGAAAAACTGTTTTTT.

This clone was recorded once. The chain couples TRBV24-1 to TRBJ1-1; D remains ambiguous. Germline values: CDR1 KGHDR, CDR2 SFDVKD. This CDR3 has 15 amino acids. The V and J ends lost 6 bases and 1 base respectively, with 14 bases between them. CDR3 region: CATSPTGGGNTEAFF. In DNA, the CDR3 is TGTGCCACCAGTCCGACGGGAGGTGGGAACACTGAAGCTTTCTTT.

The V call is TRBV30, the J call TRBJ1-6; a weak D match, TRBD1 (5 bases). V lost 4 bases to trimming and J lost 5 bases, with 9 bases between them. Germline-derived CDR1 and CDR2 are GTSNPN and SVGIG (reference sequence). This CDR3 spans 13 amino acids. As DNA, the CDR3 is TGTGCCTGGAAGGAACAGGATAATTCACCCCTCCACTTT. This codes for CAWKEQDNSPLHF.

This chain uses TRBV29-1 with TRBJ2-7; 7 nucleotides match TRBD1. The junction had 14 bases not matched to a gene; V was cut back by 4 bases and J by 5 bases. Germline CDR1 and CDR2: SQVTM and ANQGSEA. There are 15 residues in the CDR3. The CDR3 DNA sequence: TGCAGCGTTGGAAAACCGACAGGGCTCACTCACGAGCAGTACTTC. This gives the protein CSVGKPTGLTHEQYF.

The CDR3 sequence is CASSERGRGLIHEQYF. CDR3 DNA sequence: TGTGCCAGCAGTGAACGGGGCAGGGGGCTGATCCACGAGCAGTACTTC. This chain links TRBV2 with TRBJ2-7, with 8 positions matching TRBD1. V was pared by 2 bases and J by 5 bases, with 11 bases of the junction left unmatched. Germline CDR1 is SNHLY and CDR2 is FYNNEI. The CDR3 sequence is 16 residues long. Drawing the rest from reference TRBV2 and TRBJ2-7, the complete variable domain is EPEVTQTPSHQVTQMGQEVILRCVPISNHLYFYWYRQILGQKVEFLVSFYNNEISEKSEIFDDQFSVERPDGSNFTLKIRSTKLEDSAMYFCASSERGRGLIHEQYFGPGTRLTVT.

The chain is built from TRBV7-9 and TRBJ1-1; D ambiguous. The CDR3 runs 13 residues. The V end lost 3 bases, the J end lost 5 bases, and 10 bases lay between the germline ends. Germline V gives CDR1 SEHNR, CDR2 FQNEAQ (reference sequence). The CDR3 protein is CASSLADLTEAFF. The CDR3 DNA sequence: TGTGCCAGCAGCTTGGCGGATCTGACTGAAGCTTTCTTT.

The rearrangement uses TRBV5-1 and TRBJ1-1; D is uncertain. Per the germline V gene, CDR1 is SGHRS and CDR2 is YFSETQ. The CDR3 has 14 residues. V lost 4 bases to trimming and J lost 0 bases, with 10 bases between them. The CDR3, as DNA: TGCGCCAGCAGCATTACAGAGTTGAACACTGAAGCTTTCTTT. This translates into CASSITELNTEAFF.

DNA for the CDR3: TGTGCCAGCAGCGCAGGAGGGGGACAGGGGAACTATGGCTACACCTTC. Its protein is CASSAGGGQGNYGYTF. This sequence joins TRBV9 and TRBJ1-2; 10 positions match TRBD1. The CDR3 sequence is 16 residues long. V gave up 3 bases and J gave up 2 bases; unmatched junction bases: 7. Germline CDR1 SGDLS, CDR2 YYNGEE. The whole variable domain, remainder taken from reference TRBV9 and TRBJ1-2, is DSGVTQTPKHLITATGQRVTLRCSPRSGDLSVYWYQQSLDQGLQFLIQYYNGEERAKGNILERFSAQQFPDLHSELNLSSLELGDSALYFCASSAGGGQGNYGYTFGSGTRLTVV.

This clone was seen just once. The chain links TRBV27 to TRBJ2-3; 9 positions agree with TRBD2. The V segment lost 5 bases and the J segment 1 base; nucleotides outside the gene matches: 4. Germline-derived CDR1 and CDR2 are MNHEY and SMNVEV (reference sequence). The length of the CDR3 is 15 residues. CDR3 coding DNA: TGTGCCAGCAGTCTTAGCGGGGGTCGCACAGATACGCAGTATTTT. It translates to CASSLSGGRTDTQYF.

The chain uses TRBV29-1 and TRBJ2-3, with 9 bases matching TRBD1. Germline V gene data show CDR1 as SQVTM and CDR2 as ANQGSEA. Trimming removed 3 bases from V and 2 bases from J; junction bases left unmatched: 6. This CDR3 has 15 residues. The CDR3 DNA reads as TGCAGCGTTGACCGACAGGGGGTGGTCACAGATACGCAGTATTTT. Its protein is CSVDRQGVVTDTQYF.

The V call is TRBV29-1, the J call TRBJ1-5, with 9 bases aligning to TRBD1. The germline V gene has CDR1 SQVTM and CDR2 ANQGSEA. The CDR3 contains 14 residues. Losses at the gene ends were 7 bases for V and 4 bases for J; bases not matched to a gene: 8. The CDR3 loop is CSARSGTGNQPQHF. The CDR3 DNA reads as TGCAGCGCCCGCTCCGGGACAGGGAATCAGCCCCAGCATTTT.

J is TRBJ2-2 and V is TRBV19; 12 bases are a match to TRBD2. With V trimmed by 1 base and J by 4 bases, 13 bases remained unmatched. The germline V gene has CDR1 LNHDA and CDR2 SQIVND (reference sequence). The CDR3 loop spans 20 amino acids. The CDR3: CASSIASGLAGPMRTGELFF. The CDR3 DNA reads as TGTGCCAGTAGTATAGCCTCAGGACTAGCGGGGCCGATGCGCACCGGGGAGCTGTTTTTT.

The J gene is TRBJ1-2, the V gene TRBV2, with 7 positions matching TRBD1. With 4 bases clipped from V and 8 bases from J, the junction kept 13 bases outside the gene matches. This CDR3 has 15 amino acids. Germline assignment: CDR1 SNHLY and CDR2 FYNNEI. The CDR3 region is CASSVPPGQLMGYTF. As DNA, the CDR3 is TGTGCCAGCAGTGTTCCCCCGGGACAGCTAATGGGCTACACCTTC.

The chain couples TRBV10-2 to TRBJ2-7, with 7 bases fitting TRBD1. Germline V lookup: CDR1 WSHSY, CDR2 SAAADI. V was clipped by 6 bases and J by 6 bases; unmatched bases: 5. This CDR3 is 12 amino acids long. For the CDR3, the DNA is TGCGCCAGCAGGCTCACAGGGGTCGAGCAGTACTTC. It yields the protein CASRLTGVEQYF.

The DNA for the CDR3 is TGTGCCAGCAGCCCCGGACAGTGGTTCTCCGAGCAGTACTTC. This translates into CASSPGQWFSEQYF. V gene TRBV5-6 combines with J gene TRBJ2-7, with D perhaps TRBD1 (6 bases). The ends were cut back, 4 bases at V and 6 bases at J, with 17 bases in the middle. Germline V lookup: CDR1 SGHDT, CDR2 YYEEEE. The CDR3 consists of 14 residues. The full variable domain, with the rest looked up from reference TRBV5-6 and TRBJ2-7, is DAGVTQSPTHLIKTRGQQVTLRCSPKSGHDTVSWYQQALGQGPQFIFQYYEEEERQRGNFPDRFSGHQFPNYSSELNVNALLLGDSALYLCASSPGQWFSEQYFGPGTRLTVT.

The chain uses TRBV15 and TRBJ1-1; 10 nucleotides agree with TRBD1. The junction had 5 bases not matched to a gene; V was cut back by 2 bases and J by 5 bases. Germline values: CDR1 LNHNV, CDR2 YYDKDF (reference sequence). This CDR3 has 15 amino acids. CDR3 loop: CATSRPGTGETEAFF. DNA for the CDR3: TGTGCCACCAGCAGACCCGGGACAGGGGAAACTGAAGCTTTCTTT.